The sequence of this T cell receptor beta chain was determined in a study of control samples from healthy donors and cancer patients. This table comes from immunoSEQ multiplex PCR, and its TCRdb copy is limited to in-frame clones, with some not included. The sample lists some 95,000 clones, 88% occurring once. The CDR3 sequence is 12 residues long. Germline CDR1 is ENHRY and CDR2 is SYGVKD. Trimming pared 4 bases from V and 1 base from J, leaving 4 bases between. The TCR was taken from a young man in good health. Sequencing input: blood. The chain is built from TRBV10-3 and TRBJ2-5; D ambiguous. CDR3 region: CAISAGQETQYF. CDR3 DNA: TGTGCCATCAGTGCGGGCCAAGAGACCCAGTACTTC.